A selection of T cell receptor beta chains follows, all from one sample in a study of T cell changes during pregnancy in multiple sclerosis. Sequenced by immunoSEQ multiplex PCR; TCRdb stores in-frame clones only, minus some. The data show roughly 83,000 clones, 91% seen once. The source material was PBMCs, sampled in the first trimester of pregnancy. These receptors all come from a female donor in good health, serving as a control in a pregnancy study. Some clones in this sample may be carry-over from other donors' samples. Both conserved end residues are part of each CDR3. D genes are given only for firm matches. Size is omitted from some rows. Given values are once, few, many or a class for expanded clones.

clone size: -; V gene: TRBV5-4; D gene: -; J gene: TRBJ1-1; CDR3 protein: CASSPGETEAFF; CDR3 DNA: TGTGCCAGCAGCCCGGGGGAGACTGAAGCTTTCTTT
clone size: -; V gene: TRBV5-1; D gene: TRBD1; J gene: TRBJ1-3; CDR3 protein: CASSAGTGGVGNTIYF; CDR3 DNA: TGCGCCAGCAGCGCCGGGACAGGGGGCGTTGGAAACACCATATATTTT
clone size: -; V gene: TRBV7-9; D gene: -; J gene: TRBJ2-7; CDR3 protein: CASSLVWGGYEQYF; CDR3 DNA: TGTGCCAGCAGCTTAGTTTGGGGAGGCTACGAGCAGTACTTC
clone size: -; V gene: TRBV11-2; D gene: -; J gene: TRBJ1-1; CDR3 protein: CASNPTLNVYTEAFF; CDR3 DNA: TGTGCCAGCAATCCTACCCTTAACGTGTACACTGAAGCTTTCTTT
clone size: -; V gene: TRBV5-5; D gene: TRBD2; J gene: TRBJ2-1; CDR3 protein: CASSQGLGSEQFF; CDR3 DNA: TGTGCCAGCAGCCAGGGACTAGGTAGTGAGCAGTTCTTC
clone size: -; V gene: TRBV28; D gene: -; J gene: TRBJ1-1; CDR3 protein: CASSLQGGGPEAFF; CDR3 DNA: TGTGCCAGCAGTTTGCAGGGAGGTGGGCCTGAAGCTTTCTTT
clone size: -; V gene: TRBV5-6; D gene: -; J gene: TRBJ1-2; CDR3 protein: CASSLSSARGYTF; CDR3 DNA: TGTGCCAGCAGCTTGTCGTCAGCGCGGGGCTACACCTTC
clone size: -; V gene: TRBV7-9; D gene: -; J gene: TRBJ2-6; CDR3 protein: CASRPTRISSGANVLTF; CDR3 DNA: TGTGCCAGCAGGCCTACCAGGATTTCCTCTGGGGCCAACGTCCTGACTTTC
clone size: once; V gene: TRBV6-1; D gene: -; J gene: TRBJ1-1; CDR3 protein: CASRPSAGNTEAFF; CDR3 DNA: TGTGCCAGCAGACCTTCGGCAGGGAACACTGAAGCTTTCTTT
clone size: once; V gene: TRBV28; D gene: -; J gene: TRBJ2-5; CDR3 protein: CASSTPGVPETQYF; CDR3 DNA: TGTGCCAGCAGTACACCAGGGGTCCCAGAGACCCAGTACTTC
clone size: -; V gene: TRBV7-2; D gene: TRBD2; J gene: TRBJ2-1; CDR3 protein: CASSLEGTSGSAEQFF; CDR3 DNA: TGTGCCAGCAGCTTAGAGGGGACTAGCGGGAGTGCTGAGCAGTTCTTC
clone size: -; V gene: TRBV7-2; D gene: TRBD1; J gene: TRBJ2-3; CDR3 protein: CASSLRGQGADTQYF; CDR3 DNA: TGTGCCAGCAGCTTAAGGGGACAGGGAGCAGATACGCAGTATTTT
clone size: -; V gene: TRBV7-6; D gene: TRBD2; J gene: TRBJ2-7; CDR3 protein: CASSLHGRGEGYEQYF; CDR3 DNA: TGTGCCAGCAGCTTACATGGTCGGGGGGAAGGCTACGAGCAGTACTTC
clone size: -; V gene: TRBV4-1; D gene: -; J gene: TRBJ2-7; CDR3 protein: CASSQYAGMGSRRFYEQYF; CDR3 DNA: TGCGCCAGCAGCCAATACGCGGGGATGGGATCGAGGAGGTTCTACGAGCAGTACTTC
clone size: -; V gene: TRBV7-9; D gene: -; J gene: TRBJ2-7; CDR3 protein: CASSLTGRAGEQYF; CDR3 DNA: TGTGCCAGCAGCTTAACGGGAAGGGCCGGCGAGCAGTACTTC
clone size: -; V gene: TRBV18; D gene: -; J gene: TRBJ2-3; CDR3 protein: CASFPDFSDTQYF; CDR3 DNA: TGTGCCAGCTTCCCGGACTTTTCAGATACGCAGTATTTT
clone size: -; V gene: TRBV10-3; D gene: -; J gene: TRBJ2-1; CDR3 protein: CAIMTTNEQFF; CDR3 DNA: TGTGCCATCATGACTACCAATGAGCAGTTCTTC
clone size: -; V gene: TRBV2; D gene: -; J gene: TRBJ1-2; CDR3 protein: CASSGQAIQGYTF; CDR3 DNA: TGTGCCAGCAGTGGGCAGGCAATACAGGGCTACACCTTC
clone size: medium-sized; V gene: TRBV4-2; D gene: TRBD1; J gene: TRBJ2-3; CDR3 protein: CASSQGQGDTDTQYF; CDR3 DNA: TGTGCCAGCAGCCAAGGACAGGGGGACACAGATACGCAGTATTTT
clone size: once; V gene: TRBV6-5; D gene: -; J gene: TRBJ2-1; CDR3 protein: CASRTGSSYNEQFF; CDR3 DNA: TGTGCCAGCAGGACAGGAAGCTCCTACAATGAGCAGTTCTTC
clone size: -; V gene: TRBV4-2; D gene: TRBD1; J gene: TRBJ2-7; CDR3 protein: CASSQGDRQYEQYF; CDR3 DNA: TGTGCCAGCAGCCAGGGGGACAGGCAGTACGAGCAGTACTTC
clone size: -; V gene: TRBV4-3; D gene: -; J gene: TRBJ2-1; CDR3 protein: CASSQGGRGIDYNEQFF; CDR3 DNA: TGCGCCAGCAGCCAAGGAGGCCGGGGAATCGACTACAATGAGCAGTTCTTC
clone size: -; V gene: TRBV5-1; D gene: -; J gene: TRBJ2-1; CDR3 protein: CASGHDEQFF; CDR3 DNA: TGCGCCAGCGGACACGATGAGCAGTTCTTC
clone size: -; V gene: TRBV23-1; D gene: TRBD1; J gene: TRBJ1-1; CDR3 protein: CASSQNPGQPDTEAFF; CDR3 DNA: TGCGCCAGCAGTCAAAACCCGGGACAGCCGGACACTGAAGCTTTCTTT
clone size: once; V gene: TRBV4-3; D gene: -; J gene: TRBJ2-7; CDR3 protein: CASSQAELYEQYF; CDR3 DNA: TGCGCCAGCAGCCAAGCCGAGTTGTACGAGCAGTACTTC
clone size: few; V gene: TRBV18; D gene: TRBD2; J gene: TRBJ2-3; CDR3 protein: CASSPEGGPSTQYF; CDR3 DNA: TGTGCCAGCTCACCAGAGGGAGGGCCAAGTACGCAGTATTTT
clone size: -; V gene: TRBV9; D gene: TRBD1; J gene: TRBJ1-3; CDR3 protein: CASSVRQGGSGNTIYF; CDR3 DNA: TGTGCCAGCAGCGTACGACAGGGGGGCTCTGGAAACACCATATATTTT
clone size: -; V gene: TRBV27; D gene: TRBD2; J gene: TRBJ2-7; CDR3 protein: CASSLGSGSLNEQYF; CDR3 DNA: TGTGCCAGCAGTCTTGGTAGCGGGAGTTTGAACGAGCAGTACTTC
clone size: -; V gene: TRBV6-4; D gene: TRBD2; J gene: TRBJ2-3; CDR3 protein: CASSLSSGSPDTQYF; CDR3 DNA: TGTGCCAGCAGTTTGTCTAGCGGGAGCCCAGATACGCAGTATTTT
clone size: -; V gene: TRBV15; D gene: -; J gene: TRBJ2-1; CDR3 protein: CATSRDNRGFNEQFF; CDR3 DNA: TGTGCCACCAGCAGAGATAATAGGGGTTTCAATGAGCAGTTCTTC
clone size: -; V gene: TRBV21-1; D gene: -; J gene: TRBJ1-4; CDR3 protein: CASSKDAGRHEKLFF; CDR3 DNA: TGTGCCAGCAGCAAAGATGCAGGGCGCCATGAAAAACTGTTTTTT
clone size: -; V gene: TRBV28; D gene: -; J gene: TRBJ2-7; CDR3 protein: CASSLYSGGQRTYEQYF; CDR3 DNA: TGTGCCAGCAGTTTATATTCCGGGGGACAGCGAACCTACGAGCAGTACTTC
clone size: -; V gene: TRBV10-2; D gene: TRBD2; J gene: TRBJ2-3; CDR3 protein: CASRGLAGIDTQYF; CDR3 DNA: TGCGCCAGCAGGGGACTAGCGGGGATAGATACGCAGTATTTT
clone size: -; V gene: TRBV27; D gene: TRBD1; J gene: TRBJ1-1; CDR3 protein: CASSSQGAEAFF; CDR3 DNA: TGTGCCAGCAGTAGTCAGGGGGCTGAAGCTTTCTTT
clone size: few; V gene: TRBV28; D gene: TRBD1; J gene: TRBJ1-2; CDR3 protein: CASSSGDRYTF; CDR3 DNA: TGTGCCAGCAGCTCCGGGGACAGGTACACCTTC
clone size: -; V gene: TRBV4-2; D gene: -; J gene: TRBJ1-3; CDR3 protein: CASSQVQGPGNTIYF; CDR3 DNA: TGTGCCAGCAGCCAAGTGCAGGGGCCGGGAAACACCATATATTTT
clone size: -; V gene: TRBV15; D gene: -; J gene: TRBJ2-3; CDR3 protein: CATSRPGVNRDTQYF; CDR3 DNA: TGTGCCACCAGCAGACCTGGAGTTAACCGAGATACGCAGTATTTT
clone size: -; V gene: TRBV29-1; D gene: TRBD2; J gene: TRBJ2-1; CDR3 protein: CSASLPLADVGNEQFF; CDR3 DNA: TGCAGCGCCTCACTCCCACTAGCGGATGTCGGCAATGAGCAGTTCTTC
clone size: -; V gene: TRBV18; D gene: TRBD1; J gene: TRBJ1-6; CDR3 protein: CASSPRDSYSPLHF; CDR3 DNA: TGTGCCAGCTCACCCCGGGACAGTTATTCACCCCTCCACTTT
clone size: -; V gene: TRBV9; D gene: TRBD1; J gene: TRBJ2-1; CDR3 protein: CASSTRGGTGGYNEQFF; CDR3 DNA: TGTGCCAGCAGCACCCGGGGGGGGACAGGGGGCTACAATGAGCAGTTCTTC
clone size: once; V gene: TRBV9; D gene: -; J gene: TRBJ2-3; CDR3 protein: CASSDRVVNTQYF; CDR3 DNA: TGTGCCAGCAGCGATCGGGTCGTCAATACGCAGTATTTT
clone size: -; V gene: TRBV25-1; D gene: -; J gene: TRBJ2-7; CDR3 protein: CASSLGAGEQYF; CDR3 DNA: TGTGCCAGCAGTCTGGGGGCTGGCGAGCAGTACTTC
clone size: -; V gene: TRBV29-1; D gene: -; J gene: TRBJ1-2; CDR3 protein: CSANGGGSLYGYTF; CDR3 DNA: TGCAGCGCCAATGGGGGAGGCAGCCTATATGGCTACACCTTC